Sequencing of this T cell receptor beta chain was carried out in a study of cytotoxic CD8 clonotypes in ibrutinib-treated CLL. The TCR beta libraries used about 2 micrograms of genomic DNA that came from cryopreserved PBMCs. Assay used: immunoSEQ multiplex PCR; TCRdb lists only in-frame clones, some missing. Of hundreds of thousands of clones detected, roughly two thirds appear once; the ten largest clones hold just under 6.5%. Germline CDR1 reads MGHRA; CDR2 reads YSYEKL. The CDR3 contains 21 residues. V shed 3 bases, J shed 3 bases, and the junction held 21 bases outside the gene matches. This TCR came from a human donor with chronic lymphocytic leukemia. This chain links TRBV4-1 with TRBJ2-3; 10 bases fit TRBD2. The sample here was PBMCs, taken after 36 months of ibrutinib treatment. The CDR3 loop reads CASSHPPPIAGGGVVTDTQYF. CDR3 coding DNA: TGCGCCAGCAGCCACCCCCCGCCGATAGCGGGGGGTGGGGTGGTTACAGATACGCAGTATTTT.